This TCR beta chain comes out of a study of identical twins (dated by TCRdb to about 2016). Notes on the research overall: To test whether fetal clonotypes persist, the study used deep sequencing on TCR alpha and beta repertoires from monozygotic twins, unrelated adults of various ages, and cord blood. To rule out contamination, the twin experiments were replicated at different times with different library preparation protocols. Broader findings and caveats from the paper: Recombination models systematically underestimated out-of-frame TCR alpha sharing in monozygotic twins but agreed with sharing between unrelated individuals. Compared with coincidental sharing between unrelated individuals, an excess of low generation-probability sequences was observed among out-of-frame TCR alpha sequences shared between twins. The excess sharing between twins in beta out-of-frame sequences was weaker because fewer shared sequences reduced the signal-to-noise ratio. Invariant T cells such as MAIT and iNKT could partly confound zero-insertion analyses, though diverse VJ usage argued against this for most clonotypes. Fewer insertions were carried by abundant cord blood beta clonotypes; a weaker similar trend was observed in young adult naive repertoires, while no such trend was observed in memory repertoires. Conclusions relied on cross-sectional statistical analysis, since the same donors could not be followed over many years.

All donors were healthy Caucasians. The twin cohort consisted of three pairs of female monozygotic twins, all aged about 18 to 29 years. RNA for TCR libraries was isolated from peripheral blood mononuclear cells. Regarding this clonotype: Its cognate antigen has yet to be identified. Base qualities are missing; no much larger clone stands one base away.

The library was built by means of 5' RACE. Reads for this sample came from an Illumina HiSeq 2000. Template switching introduced a universal primer binding site; the final cDNA contained a unique molecular identifier, enabling accurate counting of TCR cDNA molecules. Specific primers in the conserved constant-segment region were used to synthesize first-strand cDNA for the TCR alpha and beta chains. To control for contamination, each cDNA library was double barcoded with a SMART-Mk sample barcode plus Illumina barcodes. TruSeq adapter sequences, together with Illumina sample barcodes, were added in two successive PCR steps. TCR alpha and beta cDNA libraries were sequenced on the Illumina HiSeq platform with custom primers. In the authors' own workflow: MiGEC processed the raw reads to extract unique molecular identifiers, while MiXCR was used to determine the CDR3 positions. For each individual, recombination models were inferred using an EM algorithm with the repgenHMM and IGoR tools. The tcR package in R was used for shared clonotype analysis, with sharing normalized by the product of cloneset sizes. To study raw recombination without the effects of thymic and clonal selection, out-of-frame nonproductive sequences were analyzed. In TCRdb, the public reads were trimmed at Q25 with fastp and aligned with MiXCR, with productive beta chains retained. Rows merge per CDR3 protein into single entries with the most common DNA and genes. Here the V and J calls rest on TCRdb's processing, not on the authors' analysis. A total of about 730,000 distinct CDR3 sequences appear in this sample, about 20% of them only once. Jointly, the top ten make up roughly 4% of the sample.

V and J are trimmed by 5 bases and 6 bases, and the gene matches miss 5 bases of the junction. The CDR3 goes from the cysteine to the phenylalanine over 14 residues. Of all the DNA, just the CDR3 is kept, 42 bases in frame from base 1. The sample was also reused in another study, on T cells expressing NK-cell markers. Looking at the second paper: In sorted CD3+CD56+NKG2C+, CD3+CD56+NKG2C- and CD3+CD56-NKG2C+ T-cell subsets from 7 or 8 donors, TCR beta-chain repertoires were profiled. Of the eight sequenced donors, seven were found to be HCMV-seropositive and one was found to be HCMV-seronegative. To restrict sorting to alphabetaTCR-expressing T cells, an anti-gammadeltaTCR antibody was added in several experiments. In roughly 6 donors, the dominant CD3+CD56+NKG2C+ clonotypes were among the top 10 CD8+ clonotypes and accounted for about 1.0-8% of CD8+ T cells. Those dominant clonotypes were again the most abundant among CD3+CD56-NKG2C+ cells in four donors, at about 25-60.1%. Whether the expanded NKG2C-expressing T cell clones were specific for HCMV antigens was left unclear. The eight sequenced donors were randomly selected healthy volunteers, three men and five women. To determine HCMV serostatus, a commercial ELISA kit was used to detect HCMV-specific IgG in serum. For a handful of donors, bulk peripheral blood T-cell repertoires were also sequenced from unsorted PBMC. MIGEC was used to demultiplex reads and group the reads by UMI, and MiTCR was used to assemble and quantify clonotypes. To exclude erroneous sequences, only TCR cDNA sequences supported by at least two reads were retained. Downstream repertoire analysis used the tcR package, and clonotypes were matched across fractions by CDR3 nucleotide sequence plus V segment. VDJmatch was used to annotate antigen specificity against VDJdb, with one amino acid substitution in CDR3 allowed.

Sequenced material: PBMCs. In this chain, TRBV12-3 or TRBV12-4 is recombined with TRBJ2-7; 12 junctional bases match TRBD2. The clonotype comes from a woman younger than 30 in good health. The CDR3 protein sequence reads: CASSLKTSGSEQYF. The base sequence is TGTGCCAGCAGTCTAAAGACTAGCGGGAGCGAGCAGTACTTC.